Each of the 2 T cell receptor beta chains below was sequenced from the same sample in a study of Ad26.COV2.S vaccination and SARS-CoV-2 variants. Treatment of the sample: over 15 received Ad26.COV2.S at low or high dose, single or two shots; 5 received placebo; per-sample allocation not given. The samples were gathered on day 63 after the first injection of vaccine or placebo. TCRdb keeps only in-frame clones here, not all; method: immunoSEQ multiplex PCR. The sample records some 500,000 clones, roughly 89% being singletons. Sequences were derived from peripheral blood, sampled in a trial of Ad26.COV2.S vaccine versus placebo. The receptors originated from a person between 18 and 65 years old who received the Ad26.COV2.S COVID-19 vaccine or a placebo.

The gene calls are TRBV6-2 or TRBV6-3 and TRBJ1-2; D ambiguous. CDR3 length: 14 residues. Looked up from germline, CDR1 is MNHEY and CDR2 is SVGEGT. The V end was cut by 3 bases, the J end by 10 bases, with 18 bases between. The CDR3 reads CASSYYNRRDDYTF. CDR3 nucleotides: TGTGCCAGCAGTTATTACAACCGACGGGATGACTACACCTTC.

This clone has just one count. The chain employs TRBV9 and TRBJ2-2; D gene ambiguous. The length of the CDR3 is 13 residues. V dropped 0 bases and J dropped 5 bases, with 5 bases sitting between them. CDR1 is SGDLS, CDR2 YYNGEE, per germline. The CDR3 DNA follows: TGTGCCAGCAGCGTAGCCCCAACCGGGGAGCTGTTTTTT. Translating it yields CASSVAPTGELFF.